The next 15 T cell receptor beta chains were all read from a single sample in a study of beta chain features in type 1 diabetes. The investigators reverse transcribed all of the isolated RNA, so they sequenced expressed TCRB transcripts. Libraries were prepared by immunoSEQ multiplex PCR; TCRdb keeps only in-frame clonotypes and omits some of them. The sample yields roughly 370,000 clones, about 15% seen once. Source material: naive CD4+ T cells from blood. Receptors originate from a man younger than 40 in good health.

This clone was observed a few times. The rearrangement links TRBV25-1 to TRBJ2-7; TRBD2 aligns across 8 bases. This CDR3 has 13 residues. CDR1 is MGHDK and CDR2 is SYGVNS in the germline V gene. V was clipped by 6 bases and J by 6 bases; unmatched bases: 7. As DNA, the CDR3 is TGTGCCAGCAGGCCAGCGGGGGTTACCGAGCAGTACTTC. Translated, it gives CASRPAGVTEQYF.

The J gene is TRBJ2-7, the V gene TRBV7-6; unclear D gene. This CDR3 has 12 amino acids. Germline CDR1 reads SGHVS; CDR2 reads FNYEAQ. V was trimmed by 5 bases and J by 5 bases, leaving 10 bases between them. Here the CDR3 DNA reads TGTGCCAGCAGCCCCACTGGGGACGAGCAGTACTTC. It yields the protein CASSPTGDEQYF.

V usage is TRBV7-2 and J usage is TRBJ2-4, with D perhaps matching TRBD1 (5 bases). Trimming removed 2 bases at V and 1 base at J, with 12 bases between. The CDR3 has 16 amino acids. CDR1 is SGHTA, CDR2 FQGNSA, per germline. The CDR3 nucleotides are TGTGCCAGCAGCTTAACCGGGCCAGGGGCCAAAAACATTCAGTACTTC. Amino acid sequence: CASSLTGPGAKNIQYF.

This clone was found many times. The V and J genes are TRBV25-1 and TRBJ2-6; 8 bases align to TRBD1. CDR1 and CDR2 (germline): MGHDK, SYGVNS. V dropped 7 bases and J dropped 5; count of bases not matched to a gene: 7. The CDR3 extends over 15 amino acids. CDR3 residues: CASTPQGARANVLTF. The CDR3 DNA reads as TGTGCCAGCACTCCGCAGGGGGCAAGGGCCAACGTCCTGACTTTC.

J is TRBJ2-3 and V is TRBV7-8; D ambiguous. CDR3 length equals 13 residues. Trimming left V 1 base short and J 6 bases short, with 8 bases between. Germline V CDR1 and CDR2: SGHVS, FQNEAQ. For the CDR3, the DNA is TGTGCCAGCAGCTTAGAGTTCTTGGATACGCAGTATTTT. Protein product: CASSLEFLDTQYF. Together with reference TRBV7-8 and TRBJ2-3, the CDR3 gives the full variable domain: GAGVSQSPRYKVAKRGQDVALRCDPISGHVSLFWYQQALGQGPEFLTYFQNEAQLDKSGLPSDRFFAERPEGSVSTLKIQRTQQEDSAVYLCASSLEFLDTQYFGPGTRLTVL.

The chain is built from TRBV9 and TRBJ2-1; no firm D call. Germline-derived CDR1 and CDR2 are SGDLS and YYNGEE. The CDR3 spans 18 residues. V dropped 0 bases and J dropped 0 bases, with 16 bases sitting between them. In DNA form, the CDR3 reads TGTGCCAGCAGCGTAGGCCCCGGGTCAGACCGCTCCTACAATGAGCAGTTCTTC. Protein product: CASSVGPGSDRSYNEQFF. The full variable domain, completed using reference TRBV9 and TRBJ2-1, is DSGVTQTPKHLITATGQRVTLRCSPRSGDLSVYWYQQSLDQGLQFLIQYYNGEERAKGNILERFSAQQFPDLHSELNLSSLELGDSALYFCASSVGPGSDRSYNEQFFGPGTRLTVL.

The V gene is TRBV25-1, the J gene TRBJ2-3; D might be TRBD2 (7 bases). This CDR3 has 15 amino acids. Germline V CDR1 and CDR2: MGHDK, SYGVNS. Trimming took off 5 bases at V and 3 bases at J, with 15 bases between the two ends. The CDR3 loop reads CASSFGGAGTDTQYF. DNA for the CDR3: TGTGCCAGCAGTTTTGGGGGGGCCGGTACAGATACGCAGTATTTT.

In its sample, this clone was seen a few times. The chain recombines TRBV7-2 with TRBJ2-1, with 11 nucleotides matching TRBD2. This CDR3 has 16 residues. V lost 5 bases, J lost 2 bases, and 5 bases stayed unmatched. CDR1 is SGHTA, CDR2 FQGNSA, per germline. CDR3 sequence reads: CASSTFSGGAYNEQFF. The CDR3 region has the DNA TGTGCCAGCAGCACTTTTAGCGGGGGGGCCTACAATGAGCAGTTCTTC.

There are a few counts of this clone. This chain uses TRBV7-2 with TRBJ2-1; D is possibly TRBD1 (6 bases). Germline CDR1 is SGHTA and CDR2 is FQGNSA. This CDR3 is 16 amino acids long. The V end was cut by 5 bases, the J end by 7 bases, with 21 bases between. CDR3 loop: CASSTGHRTSTNEQFF. The CDR3 DNA reads as TGTGCCAGCAGCACGGGACACAGAACGAGCACGAATGAGCAGTTCTTC.

This clone has a count of ten or more. The chain carries TRBV29-1 and TRBJ2-7, with 8 bases matching TRBD1. CDR1 and CDR2 (germline): SQVTM, ANQGSEA. J was trimmed by 2 bases and V by 5 bases; bases with no gene match: 8. CDR3 size: 14 residues. The CDR3 nucleotides are TGCAGCGTTCTCAGGGGGCAGCCAGCCTACGAGCAGTACTTC. It encodes CSVLRGQPAYEQYF.

This clone was seen only a few times. The chain recombines TRBV7-2 with TRBJ2-1, with TRBD1 matching 7 bases. CDR3 length: 13 amino acids. CDR1 is SGHTA, CDR2 FQGNSA, per germline. After removal of 6 bases from V and 9 bases from J, the junction contained 8 bases not matched to a gene. The CDR3 coding sequence is TGTGCCAGCAGTACGACAGGGATGGGTGAGCAGTTCTTC. This gives the protein CASSTTGMGEQFF.

The gene calls are TRBV5-1 and TRBJ2-5; 9 bases agree with TRBD1. The V gene's germline CDR1 is SGHRS and CDR2 YFSETQ. With V trimmed by 4 bases and J by 7 bases, 8 bases remained unmatched. The CDR3 extends over 14 amino acids. The CDR3: CASSVVGQGGTQYF. The DNA for the CDR3 is TGCGCCAGCAGCGTTGTGGGACAGGGAGGGACCCAGTACTTC.

The chain has TRBV7-9 and TRBJ1-2; perhaps TRBD1 as D (5 bases). The V gene's germline CDR1 is SEHNR and CDR2 FQNEAQ (reference sequence). The CDR3 spans 10 residues. CDR3 sequence reads: CATDGGGFTF. In DNA form, the CDR3 reads TGTGCTACGGATGGGGGAGGATTCACCTTC.

This clone has a handful of counts. V and J are TRBV21-1 and TRBJ2-7; the table's D call TRBD2 went unverified against the DNA. TRBV21-1 is assigned pseudogene status. CDR3 size: 13 residues. CDR3 loop: CASSKIAGTEQYF. The CDR3 nucleotides read TGTGCCAGCAGCAAAATTGCGGGGACCGAGCAGTACTTC.

Turning to this clone: Other DNA sequences from this sample encode an identical CDR3 as well. The chain carries TRBV7-2 and TRBJ1-2; D uncertain. Germline V gene lookup returns CDR1 SGHTA and CDR2 FQGNSA. V was shortened by 4 bases and J by 4 bases, with 10 bases between the two germline ends. The CDR3 has 13 residues. DNA of the CDR3: TGTGCCAGCAGCTCTGGCACTGCCTATGGCTACACCTTC. This sequence encodes CASSSGTAYGYTF.